A selection of T cell receptor beta chains follows, all from one sample in a study of early T cells in non-severe SARS-CoV-2 infection. TCRdb reanalysed the 5' RACE reads using MiXCR and keeps one entry per CDR3 protein. The table has roughly 120,000 distinct CDR3 sequences, 15% seen once; the top ten hold about a fifth. The sample consisted of whole blood. The origin of the receptors is an adult who was a healthcare worker with PCR-confirmed SARS-CoV-2 infection or an uninfected control (not recorded which). Each CDR3 is given without its conserved first and last residue.

TRBJ2-1,TRBV20-1,SASPARGRSSYNEQF
TRBJ2-1,TRBV3-1,ASSQFLRGQQF
TRBJ1-4,TRBV9,ASSVDGTENEKLF
TRBJ2-1,TRBV12-3/TRBV12-4,ASSPGLANHNEQF
TRBJ2-5,TRBV30,AWSSVETQY
TRBJ2-7,TRBV6-5,ASRDHKGEQY
TRBJ2-7,TRBV3-1,ASSQDMRGQY
TRBJ2-1,TRBV5-5,ASSLLSGNYNEQF
TRBJ2-3,TRBV19,ASSRASDTDTQY
TRBJ1-1,TRBV18,ASSPEYTEAF
TRBJ1-6,TRBV12-3/TRBV12-4,ASSLEVLGNSPLH
TRBJ2-2,TRBV6-5,ASSYSPTGNTGELF
TRBJ2-3,TRBV10-3,AITPSGGSTDTQY
TRBJ2-1,TRBV7-9,ASSLPSGWPGLAAHEQF
TRBJ2-2,TRBV29-1,SGSLAGAGELF
TRBJ2-7,TRBV6-1,ASKVGDSGSYEQY
TRBJ2-7,TRBV12-3/TRBV12-4,ASSRGAAEQY
TRBJ1-2,TRBV6-6,ASSYLTGPVTPFNGYT
TRBJ2-7,TRBV7-9,ASRKDGYEQY
TRBJ1-1,TRBV6-5,ASNEGRNTEAF
TRBJ1-2,TRBV5-5,ASSSVAAFGYT
TRBJ1-5,TRBV3-1,ASSETLARQPQH
TRBJ1-2,TRBV5-6,ASSLGTLGYT
TRBJ2-7,TRBV3-1,ASSLRLAAYEQY
TRBJ2-6,TRBV15,ATSRDRTGANVLT
TRBJ2-7,TRBV10-3,VISESKGLYEQY
TRBJ2-1,TRBV12-3/TRBV12-4,ASSRTMGEQF
TRBJ1-2,TRBV29-1,SVGRNYGYT
TRBJ2-5,TRBV2,ASSRSSGGLQETQY
TRBJ1-1,TRBV18,ASSPPEGQGPRGAF
TRBJ1-5,TRBV16,ASSQFRGNQPQH
TRBJ2-3,TRBV29-1,SAVGDTQY
TRBJ2-3,TRBV29-1,SVESGASSTDTQY
TRBJ2-7,TRBV6-2/TRBV6-3,AGRSGQGKSYEQY
TRBJ1-5,TRBV12-3/TRBV12-4,ASSLSGGQPQH
TRBJ1-2,TRBV29-1,SVELQGAIGYT
TRBJ2-1,TRBV27,ASSSGTGAYNEQF
TRBJ2-2,TRBV10-2,ASGTSGGAIAGELF
TRBJ1-6,TRBV30,AWSSPSSYNSPLH
TRBJ2-5,TRBV12-3/TRBV12-4,ASGGKETQY
TRBJ2-4,TRBV12-5,ASGPGQTNIQY
TRBJ2-6,TRBV7-9,ASSLVTGSGANVLT